These T cell receptor beta chains were read from a single sample in a study of radiation and T cells in renal cell carcinoma. Repertoires were generated with immunoSEQ multiplex PCR, while TCRdb's copy carries only in-frame clones and drops some. The profile shows more than 120,000 clones, 86% of them singletons. The material was blood, obtained from a patient whose treatment included radiotherapy and nephrectomy. The source is a woman in her forties or fifties with renal cell carcinoma. CDR3s include the opening cysteine and the closing phenylalanine or tryptophan. D genes are given only for firm matches. The size of a clone is reported for some rows only, either as once, few or many, or as a class for expanded clones.

d_call clone_size j_call v_call cdr3_nt cdr3_aa
- few TRBJ1-4 TRBV2 TGTGCCAGCAGAGTACAAATCACTAATGAAAAACTGTTTTTT CASRVQITNEKLFF
- - TRBJ2-7 TRBV27 TGTGCCAGCAGTTTATCGATCTTTTCCTACGAGCAGTACTTC CASSLSIFSYEQYF
- few TRBJ2-7 TRBV7-9 TGTGCCAGCAGCTTACTCAACGACGAGCAGTACTTC CASSLLNDEQYF
- - TRBJ1-4 TRBV25-1 TGTGCCAGCAGTGAAGGACGGTCAACGGGGGAAAAACTGTTTTTT CASSEGRSTGEKLFF
- few TRBJ1-5 TRBV6-1 TGTGCCAGCAGTGAAGCACCAGGTAGCAATCAGCCCCAGCATTTT CASSEAPGSNQPQHF
TRBD2 - TRBJ2-5 TRBV28 TGTGCCAGCAGCAGTCCGGGACTAGCAATAGAGACCCAGTACTTC CASSSPGLAIETQYF
TRBD1 - TRBJ2-7 TRBV9 TGTGCCAGCAGCCAACGAGACAGGGGGGGAGAGCAGTACTTC CASSQRDRGGEQYF
- - TRBJ1-5 TRBV7-9 TGTGCCAGCAGCTTGTCAGCAGATAGCAATCAGCCCCAGCATTTT CASSLSADSNQPQHF
- - TRBJ2-3 TRBV5-1 TGCGCCAGCAGCTTGGGGGGGAGGTCAGATACGCAGTATTTT CASSLGGRSDTQYF
- - TRBJ1-1 TRBV6-5 TGTGCCAGCATCAAAGCCCAGAACACTGAAGCTTTCTTT CASIKAQNTEAFF
- once TRBJ2-7 TRBV28 TGTGCCAGCAGTATACCCACTTACGAGCAGTACTTC CASSIPTYEQYF
- - TRBJ1-5 TRBV7-2 TGTGCCAGCAGCACCCGGGACTTTCGGGTCCAGCATTTT CASSTRDFRVQHF
- - TRBJ2-1 TRBV28 TGTGCCAGCAGCCCTTCTGTAGGTACTGAGCAGTTCTTC CASSPSVGTEQFF
TRBD1 - TRBJ1-1 TRBV6-6 TGTGCCAGCAGTTACGGGACAGGGTGGGCTGAAGCTTTCTTT CASSYGTGWAEAFF
- - TRBJ1-4 TRBV7-2 TGTGCCAGCAGCGGGACCGACAGATTCAATGAAAAACTGTTTTTT CASSGTDRFNEKLFF
- - TRBJ1-2 TRBV4-3 TGCGCCAGCAGCCGGGACGGTGCAGGCTATGGCTACACCTTC CASSRDGAGYGYTF
- - TRBJ2-7 TRBV10-1 TGCGCCAGCAGTGAAGCAGGGAACGGGGCTGAGGAGCAGTACTTC CASSEAGNGAEEQYF
TRBD1 - TRBJ2-5 TRBV10-3 TGTGCCATCAGTTCCGGGACAGCCCAAGAGACCCAGTACTTC CAISSGTAQETQYF
TRBD1 - TRBJ1-2 TRBV4-3 TGCGCCAGCAGCCAAATTGGGACAGGGGACTATGGCTACACCTTC CASSQIGTGDYGYTF
- many TRBJ1-1 TRBV15 TGTGCCACCAGCAGAGACAGGACGTGGGGAGCTTTCTTT CATSRDRTWGAFF
- - TRBJ1-1 TRBV10-1 TGCGCCAGCAGTGACCGGACCCCTCCAGGGGCTTTCTTT CASSDRTPPGAFF
- - TRBJ2-7 TRBV28 TGTGCCAGCAGATTAACAGAAGACGAGCAGTACTTC CASRLTEDEQYF
TRBD2 - TRBJ2-7 TRBV6-6 TGTGCCAGCAGTCCCCCGGTCGGGGGGGCGGACTACGAGCAGTACTTC CASSPPVGGADYEQYF
- - TRBJ1-6 TRBV6-1 TGTGCCAGCAGTGAAAATGGGAATTCACCCCTCCACTTT CASSENGNSPLHF
TRBD2 - TRBJ2-2 TRBV5-1 TGCGCCAGCAGATATGGACTAGCGGGGAACACCGGGGAGCTGTTTTTT CASRYGLAGNTGELFF
TRBD1 once TRBJ2-5 TRBV15 TGTGCCACCAGCCAGACAGGGAATGAGGGAGAGACCCAGTACTTC CATSQTGNEGETQYF
TRBD1 - TRBJ1-1 TRBV28 TGTGCCAGCGGACCACCAGGGGGAAACACTGAAGCTTTCTTT CASGPPGGNTEAFF
TRBD2 - TRBJ2-3 TRBV5-1 TGCGCCAGCAGTAAGCTAGCGGGGGTAGAAGATACGCAGTATTTT CASSKLAGVEDTQYF
- - TRBJ2-1 TRBV15 TGTACCACCAGCAGAGTTTCGGCCGGTCCCGTTGAGCAGTTCTTC CTTSRVSAGPVEQFF
- - TRBJ1-3 TRBV7-6 TGTGCCAGTGCCACAACCGGGACGTCTGGAAACACCATATATTTT CASATTGTSGNTIYF
- few TRBJ1-2 TRBV19 TGTGCCACCGAACAACAGGGAGGAGGCTACACCTTC CATEQQGGGYTF
TRBD2 - TRBJ2-5 TRBV7-2 TGTGCCAGCAGTCTAGCGGGGGGAGGATTAGAGACCCAGTACTTC CASSLAGGGLETQYF
- - TRBJ1-2 TRBV30 TGTGCCTGGAGTCCACAATTAGGTGGTTACACCTTC CAWSPQLGGYTF
TRBD1 - TRBJ1-2 TRBV28 TGTGCCAGCAGCTTGGGACAGGCAGTCTATGGCTACACCTTC CASSLGQAVYGYTF
- - TRBJ2-7 TRBV1 TGCACCAGCAGCCCGGACGATCCCCACGAGCAGTACTTC CTSSPDDPHEQYF
TRBD1 - TRBJ2-7 TRBV19 TGTGCCACCCCGCCCCATGACAGGGACTCCTACGAGCAGTACTTC CATPPHDRDSYEQYF